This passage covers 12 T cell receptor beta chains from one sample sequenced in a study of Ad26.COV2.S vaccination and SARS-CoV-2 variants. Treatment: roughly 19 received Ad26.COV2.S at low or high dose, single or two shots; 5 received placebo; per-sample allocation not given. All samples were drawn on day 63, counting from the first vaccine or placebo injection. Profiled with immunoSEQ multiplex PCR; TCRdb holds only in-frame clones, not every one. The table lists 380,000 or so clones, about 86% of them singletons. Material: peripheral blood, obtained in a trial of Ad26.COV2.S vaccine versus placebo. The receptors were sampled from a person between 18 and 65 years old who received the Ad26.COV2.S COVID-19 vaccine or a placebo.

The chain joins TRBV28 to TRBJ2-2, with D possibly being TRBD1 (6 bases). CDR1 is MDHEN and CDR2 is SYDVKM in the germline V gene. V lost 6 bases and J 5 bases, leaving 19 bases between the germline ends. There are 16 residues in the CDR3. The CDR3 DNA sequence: TGTGCCAGCAGACCGGGACCGCCAAGGGGGACCGGGGAGCTGTTTTTT. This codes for CASRPGPPRGTGELFF. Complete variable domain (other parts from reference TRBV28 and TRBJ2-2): DVKVTQSSRYLVKRTGEKVFLECVQDMDHENMFWYRQDPGLGLRLIYFSYDVKMKEKGDIPEGYSVSREKKERFSLILESASTNQTSMYLCASRPGPPRGTGELFFGEGSRLTVL.

CDR3 DNA sequence: TGTGCCAGCAGCCCCGGCGTTTTGACAGGGGGCTACGAGCAGTACTTC. Protein: CASSPGVLTGGYEQYF. This chain joins TRBV4-2 and TRBJ2-7; 9 nucleotides align to TRBD1. Germline V gene data show CDR1 as LGHNA and CDR2 as YNFKEQ. The trim removed 4 bases at V and 3 bases at J, leaving 10 bases unmatched. The CDR3 consists of 16 residues.

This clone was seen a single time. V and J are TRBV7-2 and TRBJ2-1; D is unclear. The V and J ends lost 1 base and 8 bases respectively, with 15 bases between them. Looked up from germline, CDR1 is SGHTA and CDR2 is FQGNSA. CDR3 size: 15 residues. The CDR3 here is CASSLVSYGYHEQFF. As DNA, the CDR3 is TGTGCCAGCAGCTTAGTCTCATACGGGTATCATGAGCAGTTCTTC.

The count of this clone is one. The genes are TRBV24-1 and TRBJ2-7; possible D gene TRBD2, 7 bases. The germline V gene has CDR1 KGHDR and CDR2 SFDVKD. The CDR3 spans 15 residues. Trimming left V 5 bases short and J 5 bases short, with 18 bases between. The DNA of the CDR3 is TGTGCCACCAGTGCCCGGACAGACGGGAGGAACGAGCAGTACTTC. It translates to CATSARTDGRNEQYF.

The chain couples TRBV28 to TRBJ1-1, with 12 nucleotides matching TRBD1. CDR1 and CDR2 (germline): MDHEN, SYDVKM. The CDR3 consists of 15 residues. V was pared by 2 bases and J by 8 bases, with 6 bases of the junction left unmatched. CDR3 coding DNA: TGTGCCAGCAGTTTAACCGGGACAGGGGGCGCCGAAGCTTTCTTT. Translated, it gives CASSLTGTGGAEAFF.

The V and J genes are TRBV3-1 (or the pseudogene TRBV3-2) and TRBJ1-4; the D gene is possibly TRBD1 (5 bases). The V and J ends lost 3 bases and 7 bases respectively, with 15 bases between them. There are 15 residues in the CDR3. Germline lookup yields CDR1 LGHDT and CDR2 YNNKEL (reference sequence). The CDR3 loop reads CASSHLGQTREKLFF. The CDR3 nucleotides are TGTGCCAGCAGCCACCTAGGACAAACACGTGAAAAACTGTTTTTT.

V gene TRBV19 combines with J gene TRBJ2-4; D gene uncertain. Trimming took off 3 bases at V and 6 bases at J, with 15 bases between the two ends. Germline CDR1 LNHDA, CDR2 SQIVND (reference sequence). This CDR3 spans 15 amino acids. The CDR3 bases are TGTGCCAGTAGTATCGTGTACGCCATAGGAAACATTCAGTACTTC. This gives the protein CASSIVYAIGNIQYF.

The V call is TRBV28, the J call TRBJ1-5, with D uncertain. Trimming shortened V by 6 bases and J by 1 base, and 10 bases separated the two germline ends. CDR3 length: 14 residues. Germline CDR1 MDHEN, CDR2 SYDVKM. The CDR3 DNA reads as TGTGCCAGCAGCTACACATTGAGCAATCAGCCCCAGCATTTT. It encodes CASSYTLSNQPQHF.

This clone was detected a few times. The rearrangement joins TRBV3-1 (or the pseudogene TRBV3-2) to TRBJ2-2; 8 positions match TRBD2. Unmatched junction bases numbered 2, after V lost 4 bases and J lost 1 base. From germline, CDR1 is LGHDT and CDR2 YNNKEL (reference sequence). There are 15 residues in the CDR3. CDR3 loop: CASSPGLGNTGELFF. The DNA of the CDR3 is TGTGCCAGCAGCCCGGGACTAGGGAACACCGGGGAGCTGTTTTTT.

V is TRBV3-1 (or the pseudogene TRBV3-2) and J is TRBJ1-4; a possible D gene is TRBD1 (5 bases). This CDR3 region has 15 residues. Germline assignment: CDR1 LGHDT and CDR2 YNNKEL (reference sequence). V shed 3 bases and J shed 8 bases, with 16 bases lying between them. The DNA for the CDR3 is TGTGCCAGCAGCCAGCCGGGACTCCTTGGGGAAAAACTGTTTTTT. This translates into CASSQPGLLGEKLFF.

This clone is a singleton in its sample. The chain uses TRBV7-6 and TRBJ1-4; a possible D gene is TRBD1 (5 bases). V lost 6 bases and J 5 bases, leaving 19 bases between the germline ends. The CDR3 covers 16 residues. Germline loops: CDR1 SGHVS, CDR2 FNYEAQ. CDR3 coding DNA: TGTGCCAGCAGTTTGGATTGGGGGGTCCAGAATGAAAAACTGTTTTTT. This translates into CASSLDWGVQNEKLFF.

The CDR3 loop is CSASNNNEQFF. The CDR3 DNA reads as TGCAGTGCTAGTAACAACAATGAGCAGTTCTTC. The gene calls are TRBV20-1 and TRBJ2-1; no definite D call. The germline V and J ends were trimmed by 3 bases and 5 bases, with 5 bases remaining between them. The CDR3 runs 11 residues. Germline CDR1 DFQATT, CDR2 SNEGSKA (reference sequence).